These T cell receptor beta chains were read from a single sample in a study of beta chain features in type 1 diabetes. Repertoires were generated with immunoSEQ multiplex PCR, while TCRdb's copy carries only in-frame clones and drops some. The table includes hundreds of thousands of clones, over 13% detected once. The sequencing input was naive CD4+ T cells from blood. These receptors came from a man between 18 and 29 years old with type 1 diabetes. Both conserved end residues are part of each CDR3. A D gene is named only where the DNA matches it firmly. A clone size is listed for some rows: how often the clone was seen (once, few, many), or a class if it is expanded.

d_gene | j_gene | abundance | v_gene | CDR3nt | CDR3aa
NA | TRBJ2-6 | NA | TRBV6-6 | TGTGCCAGCACCCCACATCCCCCTGGGGCCAACGTCCTGACTTTC | CASTPHPPGANVLTF
NA | TRBJ2-7 | few | TRBV28 | TGTGCCAGCAGTTTATCCTTCTACGAGCAGTACTTC | CASSLSFYEQYF
NA | TRBJ1-1 | NA | TRBV7-8 | TGTGCCAGCAGCCAACAGGGCCCTAACTCGCGGGCTTTCTTT | CASSQQGPNSRAFF
TRBD2 | TRBJ2-5 | few | TRBV29-1 | TGCAGCGCCCCGGGGGGGGCAGGGGAGACCCAGTACTTC | CSAPGGAGETQYF
NA | TRBJ1-1 | NA | TRBV30 | TGTGCCTGGAGTGTTGGAGGGCTAGCTTTCTTT | CAWSVGGLAFF
TRBD1 | TRBJ2-7 | NA | TRBV29-1 | TGCAGCGCCGCAAAGGACAGGGTGGGCGAGCAGTACTTC | CSAAKDRVGEQYF
NA | TRBJ1-2 | NA | TRBV15 | TGTGCCACCAGCAGAGATGTAGGCTATGGCTACACCTTC | CATSRDVGYGYTF
NA | TRBJ1-3 | few | TRBV28 | TGTGCCAGCAGTCCTCTCGGACCTGGAAACACCATATATTTT | CASSPLGPGNTIYF
TRBD1 | TRBJ2-3 | few | TRBV6-1 | TGTGCCAGCAGTGATGCCCTCGGGACAGGGGGGGCAGATACGCAGTATTTT | CASSDALGTGGADTQYF
NA | TRBJ1-2 | NA | TRBV9 | TGTGCCAGCAGCCCTTTGGACCGCTCCTACTATGGCTACACCTTC | CASSPLDRSYYGYTF
NA | TRBJ1-2 | few | TRBV30 | TGTGCCTGGAGTGGACCGGGACTTATTAATGATGGCTACACCTTC | CAWSGPGLINDGYTF
NA | TRBJ1-2 | NA | TRBV7-9 | TGTGCCAGCAGCTTAGGGGCAGGCGGCTACACCTTC | CASSLGAGGYTF
TRBD1 | TRBJ1-1 | NA | TRBV29-1 | TGCAGCGTCGTCGGTGGACAGGGTGGTTACACTGAAGCTTTCTTT | CSVVGGQGGYTEAFF
TRBD2 | TRBJ2-7 | few | TRBV9 | TGTGCCAGCAGCGTAGGCGGGTTAGCGGGAGTTCGGGAGCAGTACTTC | CASSVGGLAGVREQYF
NA | TRBJ2-5 | NA | TRBV7-9 | TGTGCCAGCAGCGGAGGGGGAAGCCTAGTCCAAGAGACCCAGTACTTC | CASSGGGSLVQETQYF
NA | TRBJ1-5 | NA | TRBV27 | TGTGCCAGCGGATTGGGTCAGCCCCAGCATTTT | CASGLGQPQHF
NA | TRBJ1-1 | few | TRBV27 | TGTGCCAGCAGTCCCCATCGGGACATCGCTCAAGCTTTCTTT | CASSPHRDIAQAFF
NA | TRBJ2-5 | NA | TRBV14 | TGTGCCAGCAGCCTCTTCAGAGAGACCCAGTACTTC | CASSLFRETQYF
NA | TRBJ1-4 | NA | TRBV5-1 | TGCGCCAGCAGCCCCGCGGGACCGGCTAATGAAAAACTGTTTTTT | CASSPAGPANEKLFF
NA | TRBJ1-1 | few | TRBV10-3 | TGTGCCATCAGTCAGGGGCTTAACACTGAAGCTTTCTTT | CAISQGLNTEAFF
TRBD1 | TRBJ2-3 | NA | TRBV5-1 | TGCGCCAGCAGCAGGCTGGAAGGGACAGGGGTTGCGGATACGCAGTATTTT | CASSRLEGTGVADTQYF
NA | TRBJ1-1 | NA | TRBV7-3 | TGTGCCAGCAGCTCCGGACAGAACACTGAAGCTTTCTTT | CASSSGQNTEAFF
TRBD1 | TRBJ2-7 | few | TRBV29-1 | TGCAGCGCCGGACAGGGAGCATACGAGCAGTACTTC | CSAGQGAYEQYF
NA | TRBJ1-1 | few | TRBV30 | TGTGCCTGGAATCGAGAGAACACTGAAGCTTTCTTT | CAWNRENTEAFF
NA | TRBJ2-7 | NA | TRBV6-5 | TGTGCCAGCAGTTACTATACTGCCCCCAGCTCCTACGAGCAGTACTTC | CASSYYTAPSSYEQYF
NA | TRBJ2-7 | NA | TRBV18 | TGTGCCAGCTCCGAGGTAGGGGAGTCCTACGAGCAGTACTTC | CASSEVGESYEQYF
NA | TRBJ2-1 | few | TRBV25-1 | TGTGCCAGCAGTGAATTTGGGGAAGCGAGAAGCTCCTACAATGAGCAGTTCTTC | CASSEFGEARSSYNEQFF
TRBD1 | TRBJ2-1 | few | TRBV6-1 | TGTGCCAGCAGTGAAGCGAACAGGGGGGAAAATGAGCAGTTCTTC | CASSEANRGENEQFF
NA | TRBJ2-1 | few | TRBV6-5 | TGTGCCAGCAGTTACTCACAGAAATCCTACAATGAGCAGTTCTTC | CASSYSQKSYNEQFF
NA | TRBJ2-6 | few | TRBV7-2 | TGTGCCAGCAGCTTAAGATTACGAGGTGCTGGGGCCAACGTCCTGACTTTC | CASSLRLRGAGANVLTF
NA | TRBJ2-1 | NA | TRBV29-1 | TGCAGCGGCCGACAGTTCGAGTCCTACAATGAGCAGTTCTTC | CSGRQFESYNEQFF
NA | TRBJ2-1 | few | TRBV7-9 | TGTGCCAGCAGCTTACAAAGAGGGCCCGTAGGGGATGAGCAGTTCTTC | CASSLQRGPVGDEQFF
NA | TRBJ2-7 | few | TRBV6-1 | TGTGCCAGCAGTTCCTTGAACGAGCAGTACTTC | CASSSLNEQYF
NA | TRBJ2-1 | few | TRBV19 | TGTGCCAGTAGTATAGTGGGCAGTTACAATGAGCAGTTCTTC | CASSIVGSYNEQFF
NA | TRBJ2-5 | few | TRBV9 | TGTGCCAGCAGCTCACTAAGCCGCCCGACCCAGTACTTC | CASSSLSRPTQYF
NA | TRBJ1-5 | NA | TRBV29-1 | TGCAGCGTTGTGGGAGGGAGCAATCAGCCCCAGCATTTT | CSVVGGSNQPQHF
NA | TRBJ1-3 | few | TRBV7-2 | TGTGCCAGCAGCTTAACGACAACTGGAAACACCATATATTTT | CASSLTTTGNTIYF
NA | TRBJ1-2 | NA | TRBV10-1 | TGCGCCAGCGGAGAACGGGAGGACTATGGCTACACCTTC | CASGEREDYGYTF
NA | TRBJ2-5 | NA | TRBV29-1 | TGCAGCGTTAGCCCACACGGAGGGTTCGAAGAGACCCAGTACTTC | CSVSPHGGFEETQYF
NA | TRBJ2-3 | few | TRBV7-8 | TGTGCCAGCAGCTTAGCGCACGGAAGGGGGAGGACAGATACGCAGTATTTT | CASSLAHGRGRTDTQYF
NA | TRBJ1-3 | few | TRBV30 | TGTGCCTGGAGTGTAACCAAAGTATATGGAAACACCATATATTTT | CAWSVTKVYGNTIYF
NA | TRBJ2-1 | few | TRBV28 | TGTGCCAGCAGTTTACGTGTCTTCGGGCAGTTCTTC | CASSLRVFGQFF
NA | TRBJ1-2 | few | TRBV2 | TGTGCCAGCAGGGGGAGGGGATTCTATGGCTACACCTTC | CASRGRGFYGYTF
NA | TRBJ2-2 | few | TRBV2 | TGTGCCAGCGGGTCAAGGACCGGGGAGCTGTTTTTT | CASGSRTGELFF
TRBD1 | TRBJ2-7 | NA | TRBV7-2 | TGTGCCAGCAGAGAAGGGACAGGCCCCTACGAGCAGTACTTC | CASREGTGPYEQYF
TRBD2 | TRBJ2-2 | NA | TRBV6-6 | TGTGCCAGCAGTAAGCTAGCGGGGGCCTACACCGGGGAGCTGTTTTTT | CASSKLAGAYTGELFF
NA | TRBJ1-1 | NA | TRBV5-1 | TGCGCCAGCAGCTCTCTCGACTGGGACACTGAAGCTTTCTTT | CASSSLDWDTEAFF
NA | TRBJ2-7 | NA | TRBV29-1 | TGCAGCGCTGCTGATCAGAGAGCTCCCTACGAGCAGTACTTC | CSAADQRAPYEQYF
TRBD1 | TRBJ1-1 | few | TRBV30 | TGTGCCCTCGGGACAGAGATGAACACTGAAGCTTTCTTT | CALGTEMNTEAFF
NA | TRBJ2-5 | NA | TRBV6-5 | TGTGCCAGCACCCTGGGAGGGACCCAGTACTTC | CASTLGGTQYF
NA | TRBJ2-2 | few | TRBV5-8 | TGTGCCAGCAGCTTTTGGACACGGGAGCTGTTTTTT | CASSFWTRELFF